The 14 T cell receptor beta chains below come from one sample, sequenced in a study of blood T cells in healthy people across ages. Combining a sample-barcoded 5' primer with a J-beta primer mix, a second PCR ran for about 7 to 11 cycles. TCRdb re-called the 5' RACE reads through MiXCR, storing one row per CDR3 protein. Found here are about 630,000 distinct CDR3 sequences, over 20% of them singletons; the top ten hold approximately 3.6%. Sequencing input: blood. Source of these receptors: a man between 65 and 85 years old in good health.

The chain is built from TRBV9 and TRBJ2-1, with a tentative D call TRBD2 (6 bases). The J call is doubtful: the DNA matches TRBJ2-7 better. This CDR3 region has 14 residues. CDR1 SGDLS and CDR2 YYNGEE come from the germline V gene. The CDR3 nucleotides are TGTGCCAGCAGCGTAGGGTCACTAGCTTACGAGCAGTACTTC. It is translated as CASSVGSLAYEQYF.

This rearrangement joins TRBV4-3 to TRBJ2-1, with D uncertain. The germline gives CDR1 LGHNA, CDR2 YSLEER. Trimming took off 0 bases at V and 9 bases at J, with 18 bases between the two ends. The CDR3 runs to 16 residues. CDR3: CASSQDRISPMFEQFF. The CDR3 region has the DNA TGCGCCAGCAGCCAAGACCGAATTAGCCCGATGTTTGAGCAGTTCTTC.

The chain couples TRBV6-2 or TRBV6-3 to TRBJ2-3, with TRBD2 matching over 8 bases. The CDR3 loop spans 19 amino acids. With V trimmed by 0 bases and J by 3 bases, 14 bases remained unmatched. Germline V CDR1 and CDR2: MNHEY, SVGEGT. DNA of the CDR3: TGTGCCAGCAGTTACTCGACGGCTAGCGGGCGGCTCGCAACAGATACGCAGTATTTT. As protein: CASSYSTASGRLATDTQYF.

This clonotype was counted a few times. For the CDR3, the DNA is TGTGCCAGCAGTCCAACCGGACAGGGTTTCGGGGACAATGAGCAGTTCTTC. This encodes CASSPTGQGFGDNEQFF. The rearrangement links TRBV7-3 to TRBJ2-1; 8 nucleotides match TRBD1. V gave up 6 bases and J gave up 5 bases; unmatched junction bases: 15. This CDR3 has 17 amino acids. In germline, CDR1 is SGHTA, CDR2 FQGTGA.

In its sample, this clonotype was seen a few times. The chain combines TRBV29-1 with TRBJ2-7, with a weak D call TRBD1 (5 bases). Per the germline V gene, CDR1 is SQVTM and CDR2 is ANQGSEA. There are 14 residues in the CDR3. Trimming left V 1 base short and J 2 bases short, with 12 bases between. The DNA for the CDR3 is TGCAGCGTTGAAGGGAGCAGGGTACCCTACGAGCAGTACTTC. Protein: CSVEGSRVPYEQYF.

This clonotype was seen more than once but under ten times. The chain combines TRBV5-1 with TRBJ1-4; tentatively, D is TRBD1 (5 bases). CDR1 is SGHRS and CDR2 is YFSETQ in the germline V gene. CDR3 length: 14 residues. V was clipped by 2 bases and J by 4 bases, with 9 bases between them. CDR3: CASSLGDYNEKLFF. The CDR3 DNA reads as TGCGCCAGCAGCTTAGGGGACTATAATGAAAAACTGTTTTTT.

V is TRBV28 and J is TRBJ2-4; 12 bases are shared with TRBD2. In germline, CDR1 is MDHEN, CDR2 SYDVKM. V shed 8 bases, J shed 1 base, and the junction held 6 bases outside the gene matches. This CDR3 spans 16 amino acids. CDR3 bases: TGTGCCAGCGGCCCTGGACTAGCGGGGGCCAAAAACATTCAGTACTTC. Protein: CASGPGLAGAKNIQYF.

V and J are TRBV28 and TRBJ2-1, with TRBD2 matching 11 bases. The CDR3 consists of 16 residues. CDR1 is MDHEN, CDR2 SYDVKM, per germline. Trimming at V came to 5 bases and at J to 9 bases, leaving 12 bases not matched to a gene. In DNA form, the CDR3 reads TGTGCCAGCAGTGTCGGGATTAGCGGGAGGGGAAGTGAGCAGTTCTTC. This sequence encodes CASSVGISGRGSEQFF.

This clonotype was observed a few times. V is TRBV20-1 and J is TRBJ1-4; possibly TRBD1 for D (6 bases). V was trimmed by 6 bases and J by 1 base, leaving 12 bases between them. Looked up from germline, CDR1 is DFQATT and CDR2 is SNEGSKA (reference sequence). The CDR3 has 14 residues. The CDR3 DNA reads TGCAGTGCGATAGACAGGCTAACTAATGAAAAACTGTTTTTT. Its translation: CSAIDRLTNEKLFF.

This sequence joins TRBV20-1 and TRBJ1-2; D remains unclear. CDR1 DFQATT and CDR2 SNEGSKA come from the germline V gene (reference sequence). Trimming left V 4 bases short and J 8 bases short, with 5 bases between. The CDR3 spans 9 residues. DNA for the CDR3: TGCAGTGCTACTAACGGCTACACCTTC. The encoded protein is CSATNGYTF.

The chain employs TRBV5-1 and TRBJ2-4, with D maybe TRBD1 (5 bases). This CDR3 has 16 amino acids. Per the germline V gene, CDR1 is SGHRS and CDR2 is YFSETQ. V lost 3 bases and J lost 3, with 16 bases in between. The CDR3 loop is CASSSALGQGKNIQYF. CDR3 DNA sequence: TGCGCCAGCAGCTCGGCACTTGGGCAGGGCAAAAACATTCAGTACTTC.

This clonotype was counted between two and nine times. The V and J genes are TRBV27 and TRBJ2-2, with 7 bases matching TRBD1. The CDR3 sequence is 16 residues long. The junction had 8 bases not matched to a gene; V was cut back by 4 bases and J by 3 bases. Germline V gene lookup returns CDR1 MNHEY and CDR2 SMNVEV (reference sequence). CDR3 in DNA: TGTGCCAGCAGTTCCAAGACAGGGTTGCACACCGGGGAGCTGTTTTTT. This codes for CASSSKTGLHTGELFF.

CDR3 region: CASSLASSDYNEQFF. The CDR3 region has the DNA TGTGCCAGCAGCTTAGCGTCTAGCGACTACAATGAGCAGTTCTTC. The rearrangement links TRBV7-2 to TRBJ2-1; maybe TRBD2 (6 bases). Germline V gives CDR1 SGHTA, CDR2 FQGNSA. The CDR3 runs to 15 residues. The V gene lost 0 bases and the J gene lost 3 bases, with 9 bases spanning the gap.

In regard to this clonotype: A much larger clone is a single base away; this may be a read error. The chain employs TRBV28 and TRBJ1-2; D is unclear. Germline V gene lookup returns CDR1 MDHEN and CDR2 SYDVKM. This CDR3 is built from 13 residues. CDR3 sequence: CASSEGANYDYTF. The CDR3 DNA is TGTGCCAGCAGTGAGGGCGCTAACTATGACTACACCTTC.